This T cell receptor (beta chain) stems from a study of shared clonotypes between healthy human individuals. Only CD45RO-negative cells positively selected for CCR7 counted as naive CD8 cells, so terminally differentiated effector memory CD45RA+ cells were excluded. Study donors comprised healthy, HIV-negative adults devoid of recent acute infection or vaccination. The CDR3 consists of 16 residues. From germline, CDR1 is SGDLS and CDR2 YYNGEE. Trimming removed 4 bases from V and 2 bases from J; junction bases left unmatched: 9. Genomic DNA of each subset was evenly split across several immunoSEQ plates. Profiled with immunoSEQ multiplex PCR; TCRdb holds only in-frame clones, not every one. This repertoire shows nearly 2 million clones, roughly 95% found once; its top ten account for 0.95% to 1.5%.

The sequencing input was naive CD8+ T cells sorted from blood. The sequence was obtained from a man aged 18 to 29 in good health. This chain connects TRBV9 to TRBJ2-7; 10 bases fit TRBD1. CDR3 DNA: TGTGCCAGCAGCCAAAGACCGGGACAGGGGCCCTACGAGCAGTACTTC. It yields the protein CASSQRPGQGPYEQYF.